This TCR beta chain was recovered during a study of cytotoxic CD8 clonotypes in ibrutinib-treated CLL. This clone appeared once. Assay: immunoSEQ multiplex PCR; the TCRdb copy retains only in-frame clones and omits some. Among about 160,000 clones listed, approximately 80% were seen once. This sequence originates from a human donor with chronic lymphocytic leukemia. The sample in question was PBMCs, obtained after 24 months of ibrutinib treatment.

Here the CDR3 reads CASSPPGGEQFF. The CDR3 nucleotides are TGTGCCAGCTCACCCCCGGGTGGGGAGCAGTTCTTC. The chain joins TRBV18 to TRBJ2-1, with no clear D. The CDR3 loop spans 12 amino acids. The V and J ends lost 3 bases and 10 bases respectively, with 10 bases between them. The germline gives CDR1 KGHSH, CDR2 LQKENI.